This T cell receptor beta chain is drawn from a study of regulatory T cells in long-lasting Graves disease. Stated time point: newly diagnosed GD, antithyroid drugs for less than 3 months. With RNA extracted from PBMCs as input, the TCR library was made. Arm-PCR of CDR3 regions and iRepertoire HTBI primers were used to build TCR beta libraries. Via MiXCR, TCRdb re-called the multiplex PCR reads, giving one row per CDR3 protein. The sample contains 400,000 to 650,000 distinct CDR3 sequences, roughly 15% of which appear only once. These data were also reused for a study on T cells in Graves' hyperthyroidism and ophthalmopathy. Per that paper: Disease duration under 2 months; hyperthyroidism patients were aged 18 to 65.

The starting material was peripheral blood mononuclear cells (PBMCs), obtained at new diagnosis, from a patient treated with antithyroid drugs. The sequence came from a woman aged 35-65 years with Graves disease.

This CDR3 reads CASTPEGENIQYF. CDR3 nucleotide sequence: TGTGCCAGCACCCCGGAGGGGGAGAACATTCAGTACTTC. The genes are TRBV6-2 or TRBV6-3 and TRBJ2-4, with D tentatively TRBD1 or TRBD2 (6 bases each). The CDR3 runs to 13 residues. Deletions cut 7 bases from V and 7 bases from J, with 14 bases between. Germline values: CDR1 MNHEY, CDR2 SVGEGT.